These 14 T cell receptor beta chains share one sample of origin, sequenced in a study of CXCR4 blockade with PD-1 therapy in pancreatic cancer. Here immunoSEQ multiplex PCR was the method, and the copy in TCRdb shows in-frame clones only, minus some. The sample holds around 2,000 clones, 50% to 70% seen once. The sequencing input was tumor tissue. These TCRs come from a human donor with pancreatic ductal adenocarcinoma.

This clone is judged medium-sized. The chain employs TRBV28 and TRBJ1-2; 9 bases align to TRBD1. Germline-derived CDR1 and CDR2 are MDHEN and SYDVKM. V shed 5 bases and J 5 bases; nucleotides not matched to a gene: 6. CDR3 size: 14 residues. The DNA for the CDR3 is TGTGCCAGCAGTCCGGGACAGGGACGTTATGGCTACACCTTC. As protein: CASSPGQGRYGYTF.

By sample share, this clone is medium-sized. The rearrangement uses TRBV11-3 and TRBJ1-1; 7 nucleotides match TRBD1. This CDR3 region has 18 residues. The junction had 13 bases not matched to a gene; V was cut back by 3 bases and J by 0 bases. Per germline, CDR1 SGHNT and CDR2 YENEEA. For the CDR3, the DNA is TGTGCCAGCAGCTTGGTAGGGGGCGCGAGACCAATGAACACTGAAGCTTTCTTT. This encodes CASSLVGGARPMNTEAFF.

This sequence joins TRBV19 and TRBJ1-1; D may be TRBD1 (6 bases). The germline CDR1 and CDR2 sequences are LNHDA and SQIVND (reference sequence). V was cut by 1 base and J by 4 bases, with 13 bases left in between. This CDR3 has 15 residues. The CDR3 DNA is TGTGCCAGTAGTATAGGTCAAGGGGGTCCCACTGAAGCTTTCTTT. It specifies CASSIGQGGPTEAFF.

V gene TRBV18 combines with J gene TRBJ1-6; no clear D gene. The CDR3 covers 12 residues. The germline V and J ends were trimmed by 3 bases and 7 bases, with 4 bases remaining between them. CDR1 KGHSH and CDR2 LQKENI come from the germline V gene. CDR3 protein: CASSPGNSPLHF. DNA for the CDR3: TGTGCCAGCTCACCTGGCAATTCACCCCTCCACTTT.

Points on this clone: A read error may produce the germline difference seen at one junction end. The chain recombines TRBV15 with TRBJ1-1; TRBD1 might be the D (5 bases). Germline lookup yields CDR1 LNHNV and CDR2 YYDKDF (reference sequence). This CDR3 has 14 residues. In DNA, the CDR3 is TGTGCCACCGGGTTCGACAGAATGAACACTGAAGCTTTTTTT. This encodes CATGFDRMNTEAFF.

The chain combines TRBV19 with TRBJ2-7; TRBD1 agrees at 8 bases. The CDR3 has 15 residues. V shed 4 bases, J shed 7 bases, and the junction held 12 bases outside the gene matches. The V gene's germline CDR1 is LNHDA and CDR2 SQIVND (reference sequence). CDR3 sequence reads: CASSNPGQVVGEQYF. DNA of the CDR3: TGTGCCAGTAGTAATCCGGGACAGGTTGTCGGGGAGCAGTACTTC. Together with reference TRBV19 and TRBJ2-7, the CDR3 gives the full variable domain: DGGITQSPKYLFRKEGQNVTLSCEQNLNHDAMYWYRQDPGQGLRLIYYSQIVNDFQKGDIAEGYSVSREKKESFPLTVTSAQKNPTAFYLCASSNPGQVVGEQYFGPGTRLTVT.

V gene TRBV19 combines with J gene TRBJ1-3, with a weak D call TRBD1 (5 bases). CDR1 and CDR2 from the germline V gene are LNHDA and SQIVND (reference sequence). This CDR3 contains 15 residues. Trimming cost V 3 bases and J 5 bases, with 14 bases left between them. CDR3 in amino acids: CASSMGQGSRNTIYF. The CDR3 region has the DNA TGTGCCAGTAGTATGGGGCAGGGAAGTAGAAACACCATATATTTT.

This clone was counted between two and nine times. This chain uses TRBV11-3 with TRBJ2-2; 7 nucleotides agree with TRBD1. The CDR3 consists of 14 residues. Trimming at V came to 7 bases and at J to 6 bases, leaving 8 bases not matched to a gene. CDR1 SGHNT and CDR2 YENEEA come from the germline V gene. CDR3: CASNSDRAAGELFF. The CDR3 DNA is TGTGCCAGCAATTCCGACAGGGCGGCCGGGGAGCTGTTTTTT.

The chain couples TRBV19 to TRBJ2-6; D is ambiguous. This CDR3 is built from 15 residues. From germline, CDR1 is LNHDA and CDR2 SQIVND (reference sequence). Trimming shortened V by 7 bases and J by 1 base, and 11 bases separated the two germline ends. CDR3 bases: TGTGCCAGTATGAAGCCGAATTCTGGGGCCAACGTCCTGACTTTC. It is translated as CASMKPNSGANVLTF. Full variable domain (rest looked up from reference TRBV19 and TRBJ2-6): DGGITQSPKYLFRKEGQNVTLSCEQNLNHDAMYWYRQDPGQGLRLIYYSQIVNDFQKGDIAEGYSVSREKKESFPLTVTSAQKNPTAFYLCASMKPNSGANVLTFGAGSRLTVL.

The V gene is TRBV28, the J gene TRBJ1-6, with TRBD1 matching 7 bases. V shed 6 bases, J shed 10 bases, and the junction held 9 bases outside the gene matches. This CDR3 has 14 amino acids. Germline V gene data show CDR1 as MDHEN and CDR2 as SYDVKM. The CDR3 here is CASRPGQIRSPLHF. CDR3 DNA: TGTGCCAGCAGACCGGGACAGATCCGGTCACCCCTCCACTTT.

This clone is medium-sized within its sample. The V gene is TRBV28, the J gene TRBJ2-1; TRBD1 aligns across 11 bases. J was trimmed by 3 bases and V by 2 bases; bases with no gene match: 3. This CDR3 is 16 amino acids long. CDR1 and CDR2 (germline): MDHEN, SYDVKM. DNA of the CDR3: TGTGCCAGCAGTTTACTGGGGACAGGGGGCTACAATGAGCAGTTCTTC. It codes for CASSLLGTGGYNEQFF.

In regard to this clone: An end of the junction does not agree with germline; a read error may underlie this. The chain has TRBV14 and TRBJ2-6, with D perhaps TRBD1 (6 bases). Germline V gene sequence: CDR1 SGHDN, CDR2 FVKESK. There are 18 residues in the CDR3. In DNA, the CDR3 is TGTGCCAGCAGCCAAGATTTCGCAGGGGCCTCTGGGGCCAACGTCCTGATTTTC. Translated, it gives CASSQDFAGASGANVLIF.

This clone was picked up a small number of times. V and J are TRBV6-8 and TRBJ1-6; D uncertain. CDR3 length equals 15 residues. V lost 5 bases and J lost 14, with 22 bases in between. CDR1 MNHGY and CDR2 SAAAGT come from the germline V gene. As DNA, the CDR3 is TGTGCCAGCAGTCTCCCCCCCCGTGGTTTCTTGGCCCTCCACTTT. Amino acids: CASSLPPRGFLALHF.

V is TRBV28 and J is TRBJ2-1; D is possibly TRBD2 (6 bases). This CDR3 has 13 amino acids. Germline assignment: CDR1 MDHEN and CDR2 SYDVKM. V was pared by 8 bases and J by 7 bases, with 15 bases between. The CDR3 here is CASQDLGLNEQFF. For the CDR3, the DNA is TGTGCCAGCCAAGACCTGGGACTGAATGAGCAGTTCTTC.